This T cell receptor (beta chain) was sequenced in a study of OX40 agonist ivuxolimab in advanced cancers. Study in general: In this trial design, patients received ivuxolimab intravenously at 0.01 to 10 mg/kg every 2 weeks. Earlier anti-PD-1, anti-PD-L1 or anti-CTLA-4 therapy was permitted; over 35% had received some.

Using immunoSEQ multiplex PCR, the repertoire was profiled, and TCRdb retains in-frame clones only, with some absent. The table includes 75,000 to 100,000 clones, 75% to 95% detected once. Study-level findings and limits: On average, a greater number of expanded clones characterised CD8+ T cells relative to CD4+.

Comments on this clone: Its specificity is not known.

CDR3 length: 15 amino acids. Germline V CDR1 and CDR2: SGHTA, FQGTGA. With V trimmed by 0 bases and J by 5 bases, 4 bases remained unmatched. This TCR was sampled from an adult with an advanced solid tumor such as melanoma, head and neck, liver or kidney cancer. This rearrangement joins TRBV7-3 to TRBJ2-3; 8 bases match TRBD2. The sample here was CD4+ or CD8+ T cells sorted from blood, taken in a trial of the OX40 agonist ivuxolimab. CDR3 sequence: CASSLTSGKQDTQYF. The CDR3 DNA reads as TGTGCCAGCAGCTTAACTAGCGGGAAACAAGATACGCAGTATTTT.